The 26 T cell receptor beta chains listed next were all sequenced from one sample in a study of OX40 agonist ivuxolimab in advanced cancers. Clones were read by immunoSEQ multiplex PCR, and TCRdb kept only the in-frame ones, dropping some. The sample includes 65,000 to 90,000 clones, about 93% of them seen just once. This specimen was CD4+ or CD8+ T cells sorted from blood, taken in a trial of the OX40 agonist ivuxolimab. These receptors all stem from an adult with an advanced solid tumor such as melanoma, head and neck, liver or kidney cancer.

This chain uses TRBV14 with TRBJ2-7, with D possibly being TRBD2 (6 bases). The CDR3 runs 14 residues. Per the germline V gene, CDR1 is SGHDN and CDR2 is FVKESK. With 1 base removed from V and 2 bases from J, the gap between germline ends came to 9 bases. The CDR3 DNA is TGTGCCAGCAGCCAAGTCGGGGGACCCTACGAGCAGTACTTC. Translated, it gives CASSQVGGPYEQYF.

The chain carries TRBV5-1 and TRBJ2-5; no clear D. The V gene's germline CDR1 is SGHRS and CDR2 YFSETQ. CDR3 size: 15 residues. V was trimmed by 4 bases and J by 4 bases, leaving 17 bases between them. The CDR3 DNA reads TGCGCCAGCAGCCTGCCCCAGACGGTGTCAGAGACCCAGTACTTC. Translation gives CASSLPQTVSETQYF. Supplemented by reference TRBV5-1 and TRBJ2-5, the full variable domain reads KAGVTQTPRYLIKTRGQQVTLSCSPISGHRSVSWYQQTPGQGLQFLFEYFSETQRNKGNFPGRFSGRQFSNSRSEMNVSTLELGDSALYLCASSLPQTVSETQYFGPGTRLLVL.

About this clone itself: Other DNA sequences within the sample encode an identical CDR3. This rearrangement joins TRBV5-6 to TRBJ2-7, with D possibly matching TRBD1 (6 bases). Germline V gene lookup returns CDR1 SGHDT and CDR2 YYEEEE. This CDR3 contains 14 residues. Trimming shortened V by 0 bases and J by 4 bases, and 11 bases separated the two germline ends. The CDR3 loop reads CASSLGTASYEQYF. As DNA, the CDR3 is TGTGCCAGCAGCTTGGGGACAGCTAGTTACGAGCAGTACTTC.

V is TRBV6-1 and J is TRBJ2-7; D is tentatively TRBD1 or TRBD2 (6 bases each). V shed 3 bases and J shed 3 bases, with 15 bases lying between them. The germline V gene has CDR1 MNHNS and CDR2 SASEGT. The CDR3 consists of 15 residues. CDR3 residues: CASSDVGGLSYEQYF. The CDR3 nucleotides are TGTGCCAGCAGTGACGTCGGGGGCCTCAGCTACGAGCAGTACTTC.

The CDR3 nucleotides are TGTGCCAGCACGCCCGGGCCCAAGGGGGCGGAGACATCCAATGAGCAGTTCTTC. Protein product: CASTPGPKGAETSNEQFF. The rearrangement links TRBV18 to TRBJ2-1; TRBD1 aligns across 7 bases. The CDR3 contains 18 residues. V lost 8 bases and J lost 6; bases outside the gene matches: 22. Germline lookup yields CDR1 KGHSH and CDR2 LQKENI.

This clone occurred once. The V and J genes are TRBV13 and TRBJ2-2; D unresolved. The V gene lost 2 bases and the J gene lost 2 bases, with 0 bases spanning the gap. CDR1 and CDR2 from the germline V gene are PRHDT and FYEKMQ (reference sequence). The CDR3 totals 12 residues. The CDR3: CASSLNTGELFF. CDR3 sequence (DNA): TGTGCCAGCAGCTTAAACACCGGGGAGCTGTTTTTT.

The V gene is TRBV19, the J gene TRBJ2-7; D is unresolved. V gave up 7 bases and J gave up 2 bases, with 12 bases separating them. The germline gives CDR1 LNHDA, CDR2 SQIVND (reference sequence). The CDR3 loop spans 13 amino acids. Written as DNA, the CDR3 is TGTGCCAGTAATGCAGGCGTTCCCTACGAGCAGTACTTC. This gives the protein CASNAGVPYEQYF.

This clone has only a few counts. V usage is TRBV7-3 and J usage is TRBJ2-1; 7 bases fit TRBD1. The germline gives CDR1 SGHTA, CDR2 FQGTGA. The CDR3 has 14 amino acids. V was clipped by 5 bases and J by 2 bases; unmatched bases: 3. CDR3 sequence (DNA): TGTGCCAGCAGCGAACAGGGGCCCTACAATGAGCAGTTCTTC. It encodes CASSEQGPYNEQFF.

The chain uses TRBV18 and TRBJ2-5; 7 bases are a match to TRBD1. CDR3 length: 13 amino acids. V dropped 8 bases and J dropped 3; count of bases not matched to a gene: 6. In germline, CDR1 is KGHSH, CDR2 LQKENI. The CDR3 bases are TGTGCCAGCCACAACAGGGGAAAAGAGACCCAGTACTTC. Translating it yields CASHNRGKETQYF.

In this sample, this clone turned up once. V and J are TRBV2 and TRBJ2-7, with D hard to call. This CDR3 spans 15 amino acids. CDR1 SNHLY and CDR2 FYNNEI come from the germline V gene. Between the trimmed V and J ends, which lost 1 base and 0 bases, there was a span of 10 bases. The CDR3 DNA sequence: TGTGCCAGCAGTGAAGGGCCATATAGCTCCTACGAGCAGTACTTC. The encoded protein is CASSEGPYSSYEQYF.

This clone was seen a handful of times. The chain is built from TRBV7-9 and TRBJ2-7; the D gene could be TRBD1 or TRBD2 (6 bases each). V was pared by 5 bases and J by 7 bases, with 15 bases between. This CDR3 is 13 amino acids long. Germline CDR1 and CDR2: SEHNR and FQNEAQ (reference sequence). The CDR3 protein is CASSVGGPLEQYF. Here the CDR3 DNA reads TGTGCCAGCAGCGTGGGGGGCCCCCTGGAGCAGTACTTC.

The chain joins TRBV19 to TRBJ1-5; D not certain. The germline V and J ends were trimmed by 1 base and 4 bases, with 11 bases remaining between them. This CDR3 spans 15 amino acids. The germline gives CDR1 LNHDA, CDR2 SQIVND (reference sequence). Written as DNA, the CDR3 is TGTGCCAGTAGTATAGTGACGGAGAGAAATCAGCCCCAGCATTTT. Residues: CASSIVTERNQPQHF.

The chain is built from TRBV5-6 and TRBJ2-7; perhaps TRBD1 as D (5 bases). In germline, CDR1 is SGHDT, CDR2 YYEEEE. The CDR3 consists of 14 residues. The V gene lost 2 bases and the J gene lost 0 bases, with 9 bases spanning the gap. CDR3: CASSLMTASYEQYF. The DNA of the CDR3 is TGTGCCAGCAGCTTAATGACAGCCTCCTACGAGCAGTACTTC.

The rearrangement joins TRBV5-4 to TRBJ2-7; 7 bases match TRBD2. V lost 4 bases and J lost 1; bases outside the gene matches: 5. CDR3 length equals 14 residues. CDR1 and CDR2 from the germline V gene are SGHNT and YYREEE (reference sequence). In nucleotides, the CDR3 is TGTGCCAGCAGCGCAGGAGCGGGGTCCTACGAGCAGTACTTC. Its translation: CASSAGAGSYEQYF.

The chain employs TRBV9 and TRBJ1-5; 9 bases match TRBD1. V dropped 4 bases and J dropped 5; count of bases not matched to a gene: 7. This CDR3 is 15 amino acids long. Germline V gene sequence: CDR1 SGDLS, CDR2 YYNGEE. The DNA of the CDR3 is TGTGCCAGCAGCCTGGGGACAGGGTGGGATCAGCCCCAGCATTTT. Amino acids: CASSLGTGWDQPQHF.

This clone was seen only a few times. The rearrangement uses TRBV18 and TRBJ1-1; D uncertain. The V gene lost 0 bases and the J gene lost 2 bases, with 4 bases spanning the gap. The CDR3 spans 13 residues. From germline, CDR1 is KGHSH and CDR2 LQKENI. CDR3 bases: TGTGCCAGCTCACCACCGTTAAACACTGAAGCTTTCTTT. It yields the protein CASSPPLNTEAFF.

This clone is labeled as medium-sized. This sequence joins TRBV25-1 and TRBJ2-3, with 7 nucleotides matching TRBD2. Germline-derived CDR1 and CDR2 are MGHDK and SYGVNS. The CDR3 covers 18 residues. V was clipped by 3 bases and J by 1 base; unmatched bases: 13. CDR3 in DNA: TGTGCCAGCAGTGACCTAAACGCCGGGACTAAGGGCACAGATACGCAGTATTTT. It encodes CASSDLNAGTKGTDTQYF.

As for this clone: This likely comes from a read error, as the CDR3 has no conserved phenylalanine or tryptophan at its end. It is unclear where the CDR3 begins or ends on the DNA, so no DNA is shown, and the CDR3 is as TCRdb lists it. This rearrangement joins TRBV7-2 to TRBJ2-7. The germline gives CDR1 SGHTA, CDR2 FQGNSA. Including both end residues, the CDR3 is 12 amino acids long. The CDR3 reads CASSLVGGPPTH.

The chain has TRBV19 and TRBJ2-3; D ambiguous. There are 15 residues in the CDR3. The germline CDR1 and CDR2 sequences are LNHDA and SQIVND (reference sequence). V was shortened by 4 bases and J by 0 bases, with 11 bases between the two germline ends. In DNA form, the CDR3 reads TGTGCCAGTAGTACCGTAGCTCGGAGCACAGATACGCAGTATTTT. It yields the protein CASSTVARSTDTQYF.

The V and J genes are TRBV5-1 and TRBJ1-4; D ambiguous. Trimming removed 7 bases at V and 0 bases at J, with 7 bases between. Germline V gene data show CDR1 as SGHRS and CDR2 as YFSETQ. The CDR3 is 13 residues long. The DNA for the CDR3 is TGCGCCAGCCGATCTGCAACTAATGAAAAACTGTTTTTT. This codes for CASRSATNEKLFF.

The J gene is TRBJ2-7, the V gene TRBV4-3; D possibly uses TRBD1 or TRBD2 (5 bases each). The CDR3 length is 15 residues. Germline CDR1 LGHNA, CDR2 YSLEER. With 0 bases removed from V and 3 bases from J, the gap between germline ends came to 12 bases. DNA of the CDR3: TGCGCCAGCAGCCAAGATCGGGGACCTTTCTACGAGCAGTACTTC. It is translated as CASSQDRGPFYEQYF.

The V and J genes are TRBV30 and TRBJ2-2; D may be TRBD2 (6 bases). Trimming stripped 1 base from V and 1 base from J, with 13 bases between. Germline V gives CDR1 GTSNPN, CDR2 SVGIG (reference sequence). The CDR3 has 16 amino acids. The DNA for the CDR3 is TGTGCCTGGAGTGGAGAGAGCGGGTGGAACACCGGGGAGCTGTTTTTT. Protein: CAWSGESGWNTGELFF.

The chain couples TRBV11-2 to TRBJ1-6, with D unclear. This CDR3 contains 12 residues. Per the germline V gene, CDR1 is SGHAT and CDR2 is FQNNGV. V was cut by 5 bases and J by 7 bases, with 6 bases left in between. The CDR3 nucleotides are TGTGCCAGCAGCACCTGGAATTCACCCCTCCACTTT. Translation: CASSTWNSPLHF.

The gene calls are TRBV5-4 and TRBJ2-3; 8 bases line up with TRBD1. The CDR3 contains 14 residues. Trimming at V came to 4 bases and at J to 3 bases, leaving 4 bases not matched to a gene. Germline-derived CDR1 and CDR2 are SGHNT and YYREEE (reference sequence). This CDR3 reads CASSRGQGTDTQYF. CDR3 DNA sequence: TGTGCCAGCAGCCGCGGACAGGGAACAGATACGCAGTATTTT.

This rearrangement joins TRBV27 to TRBJ2-1, with 10 nucleotides matching TRBD2. Trimming at V came to 1 base and at J to 4 bases, leaving 7 bases not matched to a gene. The CDR3 runs 17 residues. In germline, CDR1 is MNHEY, CDR2 SMNVEV (reference sequence). CDR3 amino acids: CASSLLLAGGPYNEQFF. CDR3 coding DNA: TGTGCCAGCAGTTTATTATTAGCGGGGGGACCATACAATGAGCAGTTCTTC.

This clone occurred once. The chain joins TRBV7-9 to TRBJ2-1; D is possibly TRBD1 (6 bases). Germline V CDR1 and CDR2: SEHNR, FQNEAQ (reference sequence). V lost 2 bases, J lost 4 bases, and 12 bases lay in between. The CDR3 is made up of 15 amino acids. CDR3 protein: CASSLTSDSYNEQFF. The CDR3 coding sequence is TGTGCCAGCAGCTTAACCTCGGACAGTTACAATGAGCAGTTCTTC.